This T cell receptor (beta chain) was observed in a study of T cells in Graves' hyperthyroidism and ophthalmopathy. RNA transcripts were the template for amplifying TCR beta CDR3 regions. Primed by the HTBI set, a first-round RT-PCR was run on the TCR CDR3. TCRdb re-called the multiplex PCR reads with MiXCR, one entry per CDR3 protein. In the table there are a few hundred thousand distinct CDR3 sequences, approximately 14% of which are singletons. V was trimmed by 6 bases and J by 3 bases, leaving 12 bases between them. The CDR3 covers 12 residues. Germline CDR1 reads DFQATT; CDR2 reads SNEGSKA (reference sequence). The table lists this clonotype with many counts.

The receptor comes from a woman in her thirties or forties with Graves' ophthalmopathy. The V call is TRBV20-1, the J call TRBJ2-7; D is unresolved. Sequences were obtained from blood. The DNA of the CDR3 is TGCAGTGCAGCCCAAGGGTTCTACGAGCAGTACTTC. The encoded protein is CSAAQGFYEQYF.